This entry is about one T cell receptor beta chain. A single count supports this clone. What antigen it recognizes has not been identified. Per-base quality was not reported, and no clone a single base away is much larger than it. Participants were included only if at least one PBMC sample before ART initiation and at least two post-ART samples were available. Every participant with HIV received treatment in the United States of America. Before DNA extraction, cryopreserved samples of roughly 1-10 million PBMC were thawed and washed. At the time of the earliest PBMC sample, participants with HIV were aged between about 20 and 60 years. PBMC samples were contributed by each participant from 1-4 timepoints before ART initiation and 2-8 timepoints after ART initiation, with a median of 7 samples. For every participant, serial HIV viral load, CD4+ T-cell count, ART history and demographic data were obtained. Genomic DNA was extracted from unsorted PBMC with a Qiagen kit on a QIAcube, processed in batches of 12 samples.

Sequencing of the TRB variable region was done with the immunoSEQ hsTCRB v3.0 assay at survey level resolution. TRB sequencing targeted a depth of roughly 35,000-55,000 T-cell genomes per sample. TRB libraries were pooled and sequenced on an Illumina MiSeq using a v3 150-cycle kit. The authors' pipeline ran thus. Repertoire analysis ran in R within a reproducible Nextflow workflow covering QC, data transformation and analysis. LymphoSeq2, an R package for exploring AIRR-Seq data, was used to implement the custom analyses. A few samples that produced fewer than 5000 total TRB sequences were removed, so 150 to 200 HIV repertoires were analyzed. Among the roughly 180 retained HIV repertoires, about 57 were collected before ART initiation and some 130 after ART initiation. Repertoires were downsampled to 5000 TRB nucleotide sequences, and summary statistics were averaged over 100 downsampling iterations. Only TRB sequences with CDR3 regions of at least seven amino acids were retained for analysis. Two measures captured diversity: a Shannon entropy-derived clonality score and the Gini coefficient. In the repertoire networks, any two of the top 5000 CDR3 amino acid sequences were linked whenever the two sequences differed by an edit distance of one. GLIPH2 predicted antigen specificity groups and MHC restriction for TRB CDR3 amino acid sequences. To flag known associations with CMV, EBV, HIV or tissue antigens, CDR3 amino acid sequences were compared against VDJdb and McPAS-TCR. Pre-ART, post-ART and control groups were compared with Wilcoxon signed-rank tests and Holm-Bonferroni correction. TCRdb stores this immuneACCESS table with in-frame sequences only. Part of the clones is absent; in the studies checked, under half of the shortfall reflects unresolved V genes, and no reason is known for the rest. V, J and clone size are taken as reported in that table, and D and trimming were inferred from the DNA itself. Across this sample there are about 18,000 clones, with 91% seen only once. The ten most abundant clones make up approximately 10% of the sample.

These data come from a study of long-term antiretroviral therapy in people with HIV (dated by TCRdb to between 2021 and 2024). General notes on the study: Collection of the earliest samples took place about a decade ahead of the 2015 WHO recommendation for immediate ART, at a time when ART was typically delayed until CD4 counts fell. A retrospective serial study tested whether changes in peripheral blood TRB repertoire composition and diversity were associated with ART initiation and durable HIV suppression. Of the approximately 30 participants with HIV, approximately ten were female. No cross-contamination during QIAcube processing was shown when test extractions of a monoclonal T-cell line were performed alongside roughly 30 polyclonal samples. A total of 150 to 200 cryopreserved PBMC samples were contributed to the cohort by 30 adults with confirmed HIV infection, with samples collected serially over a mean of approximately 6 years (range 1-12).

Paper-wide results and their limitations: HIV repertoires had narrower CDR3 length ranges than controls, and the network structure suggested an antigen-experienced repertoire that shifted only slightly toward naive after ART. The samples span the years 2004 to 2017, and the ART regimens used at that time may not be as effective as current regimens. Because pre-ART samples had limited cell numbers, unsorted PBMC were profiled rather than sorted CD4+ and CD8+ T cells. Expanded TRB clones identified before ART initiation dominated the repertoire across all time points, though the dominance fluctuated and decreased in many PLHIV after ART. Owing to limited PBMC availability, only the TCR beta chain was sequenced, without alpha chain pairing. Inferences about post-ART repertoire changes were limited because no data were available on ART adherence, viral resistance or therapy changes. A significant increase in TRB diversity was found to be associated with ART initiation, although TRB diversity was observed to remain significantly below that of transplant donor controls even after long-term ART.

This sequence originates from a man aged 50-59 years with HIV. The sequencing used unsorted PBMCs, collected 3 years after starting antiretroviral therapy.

The nucleotides read TGTGCCAGTAGGAGGGACTACACAGATACGCAGTATTTT. This codes for CASRRDYTDTQYF. The sequence links TRBV19 to TRBJ2-3; TRBD2 matches 7 bases in the middle. As encoded in the germline V gene (reference sequence), CDR1 is LNHDA while CDR2 is SQIVND. The CDR3 sequence holds 13 residues, the cysteine and phenylalanine included. The retained sequence is limited to the CDR3, 39 bases, with the frame set at the first base. V ends up 6 bases short and J 2 bases short, with an unmatched junction base count of 2.